The 21 T cell receptor beta chains below come from one sample, sequenced in a study of cytomegalovirus exposure and HLA in healthy donors. The study ran its PCR with 60 Vbeta and 13 Jbeta primers. Sequencing used immunoSEQ multiplex PCR; TCRdb keeps in-frame clones, though not all of them. This repertoire shows tens of thousands of clones, approximately 67% found once; its top ten account for 6% to 9.5%. Source material: PBMCs. These receptors originate from a man aged 40-50 years in good health and CMV-seropositive.

The V and J genes are TRBV6-5 and TRBJ1-2; tentative D call: TRBD1 (6 bases). This CDR3 region has 12 residues. Germline V gene sequence: CDR1 MNHEY, CDR2 SVGAGI. Trimming stripped 5 bases from V and 8 bases from J, with 12 bases between. This CDR3 is CASSLSGDGYTF. The CDR3 DNA follows: TGTGCCAGCAGTCTCTCAGGGGACGGCTACACCTTC.

The CDR3 protein is CASSEEMAGSLGYTF. As DNA, the CDR3 is TGTGCCAGCAGTGAAGAGATGGCAGGCTCCCTTGGCTACACCTTC. The rearrangement uses TRBV2 and TRBJ1-2, with no clear D. CDR1 is SNHLY and CDR2 is FYNNEI in the germline V gene. Trimming removed 1 base from V and 7 bases from J, with 16 bases in between. The CDR3 is made up of 15 amino acids.

This clone has just a few counts. The chain employs TRBV2 and TRBJ2-1; 9 bases line up with TRBD2. The V gene's germline CDR1 is SNHLY and CDR2 FYNNEI. With 5 bases clipped from V and 9 bases from J, the junction kept 8 bases outside the gene matches. This CDR3 has 14 residues. This chain's CDR3 is CASSWRTSEAEQFF. The CDR3 nucleotides are TGTGCCAGCAGTTGGCGGACTAGCGAGGCTGAGCAGTTCTTC.

The J gene is TRBJ1-1, the V gene TRBV6-5, with D possibly TRBD1 on 6 matching bases. Trimming cost V 6 bases and J 4 bases, with 15 bases left between them. This CDR3 contains 14 residues. Per germline, CDR1 MNHEY and CDR2 SVGAGI. Written as DNA, the CDR3 is TGTGCCAGCAGCCGACAGCTACAGGGCACTGAAGCTTTCTTT. This encodes CASSRQLQGTEAFF.

V is TRBV5-1 and J is TRBJ2-4, with TRBD2 matching 13 bases. CDR3 length: 12 amino acids. Germline V gene sequence: CDR1 SGHRS, CDR2 YFSETQ. The ends lost 4 bases at V and 15 bases at J; junction bases unmatched: 4. The CDR3 DNA sequence: TGCGCCAGCAGCCGGACTAGCGGGGGTTGGTACTTC. Amino acids: CASSRTSGGWYF.

V usage is TRBV5-1 and J usage is TRBJ2-2, with 7 bases fitting TRBD1. Germline V gene sequence: CDR1 SGHRS, CDR2 YFSETQ. This CDR3 contains 15 residues. V trimming: 0 bases; J trimming: 2 bases; junction bases outside the gene matches: 1. The CDR3 loop is CASSLDRGNTGELFF. In DNA, the CDR3 is TGCGCCAGCAGCTTGGACAGGGGTAACACCGGGGAGCTGTTTTTT.

This clone was counted between two and nine times. This rearrangement joins TRBV5-1 to TRBJ1-4; D unresolved. This CDR3 is built from 15 residues. Germline lookup yields CDR1 SGHRS and CDR2 YFSETQ. V lost 0 bases and J 0 bases, leaving 6 bases between the germline ends. CDR3 bases: TGCGCCAGCAGCTTGGACGGGACAACTAATGAAAAACTGTTTTTT. This encodes CASSLDGTTNEKLFF.

This chain connects TRBV28 to TRBJ1-4; 9 nucleotides line up with TRBD1. Germline CDR1 MDHEN, CDR2 SYDVKM. V gave up 7 bases and J gave up 6 bases; unmatched junction bases: 6. The CDR3 consists of 14 residues. DNA of the CDR3: TGTGCCAGCATGGGACAGGGAGGATATGAAAAACTGTTTTTT. It codes for CASMGQGGYEKLFF.

V usage is TRBV7-9 and J usage is TRBJ1-5, with D tentatively TRBD1 (6 bases). Between the trimmed V and J ends, which lost 5 bases and 4 bases, there was a span of 12 bases. The CDR3 spans 14 residues. Per germline, CDR1 SEHNR and CDR2 FQNEAQ (reference sequence). CDR3 DNA sequence: TGTGCCAGCAGCCTTGGGGGCCTTAATCAGCCCCAGCATTTT. Residues: CASSLGGLNQPQHF.

The rearrangement uses TRBV29-1 and TRBJ1-5; possibly TRBD1 for D (6 bases). The CDR3 sequence is 15 residues long. Germline loops: CDR1 SQVTM, CDR2 ANQGSEA. V gave up 6 bases and J gave up 7 bases, with 22 bases separating them. The CDR3 spells CSVLLDSGQKQPQHF. As DNA, the CDR3 is TGCAGCGTCCTTTTAGACAGCGGACAGAAGCAGCCCCAGCATTTT.

This clone was recorded once. The CDR3 here is CASSQDSSGGEETQYF. The CDR3 DNA sequence: TGCGCCAGCAGCCAAGATAGTAGCGGAGGGGAGGAGACCCAGTACTTC. This chain links TRBV4-1 with TRBJ2-5; maybe TRBD2 (6 bases). Germline CDR1 reads MGHRA; CDR2 reads YSYEKL. CDR3 length: 16 residues. Trimming took 0 bases from V and 5 from J, leaving 16 bases between them.

This clone came up a few times. The rearrangement uses TRBV7-2 and TRBJ1-2, with TRBD1 matching over 8 bases. J gave up 0 bases and V 1 base, and 1 base lay outside the gene matches. Germline loops: CDR1 SGHTA, CDR2 FQGNSA. This CDR3 has 15 amino acids. The CDR3 region has the DNA TGTGCCAGCAGCTTAGGGGACAGGACTAACTATGGCTACACCTTC. It yields the protein CASSLGDRTNYGYTF.

The rearrangement links TRBV2 to TRBJ2-1, with TRBD2 identical over 13 bases. CDR1 and CDR2 from the germline V gene are SNHLY and FYNNEI. V lost 7 bases and J lost 5; bases outside the gene matches: 11. CDR3 length: 17 residues. For the CDR3, the DNA is TGTGCCAGCACTGGACTAGCGGGAGTACCAGAAGACAATGAGCAGTTCTTC. The encoded protein is CASTGLAGVPEDNEQFF.

The V and J genes are TRBV27 and TRBJ2-1; 9 nucleotides line up with TRBD2. The CDR3 has 17 residues. Trimming cost V 1 base and J 0 bases; bases outside gene matches: 4. CDR1 MNHEY and CDR2 SMNVEV come from the germline V gene (reference sequence). CDR3 coding DNA: TGTGCCAGCAGTTTATTCGAGACTAGCGGCTCCTACAATGAGCAGTTCTTC. Translated: CASSLFETSGSYNEQFF.

This chain links TRBV4-2 with TRBJ1-4; a possible D gene is TRBD1 (5 bases). The CDR3 spans 18 residues. V was shortened by 1 base and J by 5 bases, with 20 bases between the two germline ends. Germline CDR1 reads LGHNA; CDR2 reads YNFKEQ. CDR3 nucleotide sequence: TGTGCCAGCAGCCAAGCTTCCGGGGGGACGGGTGGGAATGAAAAACTGTTTTTT. Residues: CASSQASGGTGGNEKLFF.

The V and J genes are TRBV5-4 and TRBJ2-7; 7 nucleotides match TRBD2. Germline lookup yields CDR1 SGHNT and CDR2 YYREEE (reference sequence). The CDR3 is 13 amino acids. With V trimmed by 4 bases and J by 6 bases, 7 bases remained unmatched. In DNA form, the CDR3 reads TGTGCCAGCAGCCCGGGGGGTATGGGCGAGCAGTACTTC. Its protein is CASSPGGMGEQYF. The full variable domain, in which reference TRBV5-4 and TRBJ2-7 provide the parts outside the CDR3, is ETGVTQSPTHLIKTRGQQVTLRCSSQSGHNTVSWYQQALGQGPQFIFQYYREEENGRGNFPPRFSGLQFPNYSSELNVNALELDDSALYLCASSPGGMGEQYFGPGTRLTVT.

This sequence joins TRBV18 and TRBJ1-5; 8 bases line up with TRBD1. The CDR3 is 14 residues long. Germline CDR1 KGHSH, CDR2 LQKENI. V trimming: 5 bases; J trimming: 9 bases; junction bases outside the gene matches: 9. In DNA, the CDR3 is TGTGCCAGCTCATTGGCGGACAGGGACCGGCCCCAGCATTTT. Amino acid sequence: CASSLADRDRPQHF.

This clone has just one count. The chain couples TRBV6-5 to TRBJ1-2; D not resolved. This CDR3 has 15 amino acids. Germline V gene lookup returns CDR1 MNHEY and CDR2 SVGAGI. With 4 bases removed from V and 3 bases from J, the gap between germline ends came to 15 bases. The CDR3 is CASSSPFRADYGYTF. The CDR3 region has the DNA TGTGCCAGCAGTTCTCCGTTTCGAGCCGACTATGGCTACACCTTC.

The chain couples TRBV25-1 to TRBJ2-3, with D perhaps matching TRBD2 (7 bases). CDR3 length: 16 amino acids. CDR1 MGHDK and CDR2 SYGVNS come from the germline V gene. V lost 2 bases, J lost 0 bases, and 12 bases lay in between. The CDR3 reads CASSEPGGASTDTQYF. As DNA, the CDR3 is TGTGCCAGCAGTGAACCGGGGGGCGCAAGCACAGATACGCAGTATTTT.

The V gene is TRBV7-9, the J gene TRBJ1-2; TRBD1 agrees at 8 bases. The germline V gene has CDR1 SEHNR and CDR2 FQNEAQ (reference sequence). The CDR3 consists of 14 residues. V lost 3 bases to trimming and J lost 6 bases; unmatched junction nucleotides: 6. The CDR3 sequence is CASSLGQVQHGYTF. The CDR3 DNA reads as TGTGCCAGCAGCTTGGGACAGGTCCAGCATGGCTACACCTTC.

This clone has only a few counts. The chain uses TRBV5-6 and TRBJ1-1; 7 positions match TRBD1. This CDR3 has 16 amino acids. The germline CDR1 and CDR2 sequences are SGHDT and YYEEEE. V gave up 5 bases and J gave up 0 bases; unmatched junction bases: 10. CDR3 residues: CASSYTPGQMNTEAFF. The CDR3, as DNA: TGTGCCAGCAGTTACACTCCGGGACAGATGAACACTGAAGCTTTCTTT. Drawing the rest from reference TRBV5-6 and TRBJ1-1, the complete variable domain is DAGVTQSPTHLIKTRGQQVTLRCSPKSGHDTVSWYQQALGQGPQFIFQYYEEEERQRGNFPDRFSGHQFPNYSSELNVNALLLGDSALYLCASSYTPGQMNTEAFFGQGTRLTVV.